This passage covers 18 T cell receptor beta chains from one sample sequenced in a study of shared clonotypes between healthy human individuals. Assay used: immunoSEQ multiplex PCR; TCRdb lists only in-frame clones, some missing. The data contain about half a million clones, 79% of them seen just once; the ten biggest clones take up approximately 12%. Sequencing was done on a sample of PBMCs. Receptors originate from a middle-aged woman in good health. Some clones in this sample may be carry-over from other donors' samples.

This chain connects TRBV5-4 to TRBJ2-3; TRBD2 aligns across 11 bases. The CDR3 covers 16 residues. Germline V lookup: CDR1 SGHNT, CDR2 YYREEE (reference sequence). With 3 bases clipped from V and 3 bases from J, the junction kept 6 bases outside the gene matches. CDR3 sequence: CASSYRLAGSTDTQYF. For the CDR3, the DNA is TGTGCCAGCAGCTATCGACTAGCGGGGTCGACAGATACGCAGTATTTT.

The CDR3 DNA is TGTGCCAGCAGTGATGGAGGCAGCAACTCTGGGGCCAACGTCCTGACTTTC. Protein: CASSDGGSNSGANVLTF. The gene calls are TRBV2 and TRBJ2-6; a weak D match, TRBD2 (5 bases). The CDR3 contains 17 residues. V was shortened by 3 bases and J by 0 bases, with 12 bases between the two germline ends. The germline V gene has CDR1 SNHLY and CDR2 FYNNEI.

The rearrangement uses TRBV9 and TRBJ2-3; 8 bases line up with TRBD2. V was clipped by 1 base and J by 5 bases; unmatched bases: 6. The germline V gene encodes CDR1 SGDLS and CDR2 YYNGEE. CDR3 length equals 15 residues. The CDR3 loop reads CASSVTGLVIDTQYF. As DNA, the CDR3 is TGTGCCAGCAGCGTAACGGGACTAGTCATAGATACGCAGTATTTT.

In DNA form, the CDR3 reads TGTGCCACCAGCAGCCTACTAGCGGGAGCAGACGAGCAGTACTTC. Encoded protein: CATSSLLAGADEQYF. This rearrangement joins TRBV15 to TRBJ2-7, with 11 bases that match TRBD2. The CDR3 is 15 residues long. CDR1 and CDR2 from the germline V gene are LNHNV and YYDKDF (reference sequence). The V gene end was trimmed by 3 bases and the J gene end by 5 bases; junction bases not matched to a gene: 6.

This clone was counted between two and nine times. The limits of the CDR3 on the DNA are not certain, so only TCRdb's listed CDR3 is given. The chain combines TRBV27 with TRBJ2-1; TRBD1 is the table's D call and was not checked against the DNA. The CDR3 is 19 residues long, counting both termini. In germline, CDR1 is MNHEY, CDR2 SMNVEV (reference sequence). CDR3 loop: CASSSSGQGRVFSYNEQFF.

In this sample, this clone turned up a few times. The chain combines TRBV2 with TRBJ2-2; tentative D call: TRBD2 (6 bases). The CDR3 loop spans 15 amino acids. Germline V gene sequence: CDR1 SNHLY, CDR2 FYNNEI. V lost 6 bases, J lost 0 bases, and 11 bases lay in between. The CDR3 sequence: CASSQLASNTGELFF. The CDR3, as DNA: TGTGCCAGCAGCCAACTAGCATCGAACACCGGGGAGCTGTTTTTT.

This chain connects TRBV5-6 to TRBJ1-1, with D maybe TRBD1 (6 bases). Trimming left V 2 bases short and J 2 bases short, with 10 bases between. The V gene's germline CDR1 is SGHDT and CDR2 YYEEEE. The CDR3 is 14 amino acids. CDR3 amino acids: CASSFDRLNTEAFF. In DNA form, the CDR3 reads TGTGCCAGCAGCTTCGACAGGCTCAACACTGAAGCTTTCTTT.

This clone appeared a single time. The CDR3 DNA is TGTGCCAGCAGCTTAACCCGACCGTTAGGAGAGACCCAGTACTTC. Translating it yields CASSLTRPLGETQYF. V usage is TRBV7-6 and J usage is TRBJ2-5; D is undetermined. CDR3 length equals 15 residues. Trimming cost V 2 bases and J 4 bases, with 14 bases left between them. The germline CDR1 and CDR2 sequences are SGHVS and FNYEAQ.

To note about this clone: An end of the junction does not agree with germline; a read error may underlie this. The same CDR3 arises from other DNA sequences in this sample as well. The J gene is TRBJ1-3, the V gene TRBV30; D is unresolved. The CDR3 is 14 residues long. Germline CDR1 reads GTSNPN; CDR2 reads SVGIG (reference sequence). The CDR3 DNA sequence: TGTGCTTGGAGTCTGCAATATGGAGGAAACACCATATATTTT. Its translation is CAWSLQYGGNTIYF.

The rearrangement joins TRBV4-2 to TRBJ2-1; D may be TRBD2 (6 bases). The V and J ends lost 4 bases and 2 bases respectively, with 15 bases between them. Germline loops: CDR1 LGHNA, CDR2 YNFKEQ. The CDR3 length is 16 residues. The CDR3 sequence: CASSPRVAEPYNEQFF. The CDR3 DNA reads as TGTGCCAGCAGCCCACGGGTAGCGGAGCCCTACAATGAGCAGTTCTTC.

The chain employs TRBV9 and TRBJ2-1, with TRBD2 matching over 9 bases. The CDR3 totals 15 residues. Germline assignment: CDR1 SGDLS and CDR2 YYNGEE. V was clipped by 0 bases and J by 5 bases; unmatched bases: 3. The CDR3 sequence: CASSVVAGVNNEQFF. CDR3 in DNA: TGTGCCAGCAGCGTAGTAGCGGGAGTAAACAATGAGCAGTTCTTC.

The V gene is TRBV18, the J gene TRBJ1-2, with a possible D match to TRBD1 (5 bases). Germline V lookup: CDR1 KGHSH, CDR2 LQKENI. The CDR3 consists of 16 residues. Trimming took 3 bases from V and 8 from J, leaving 22 bases between them. The CDR3 reads CASSPTQRDLGPGYTF. The CDR3 coding sequence is TGTGCCAGCTCACCCACGCAGAGGGACTTGGGACCGGGCTACACCTTC.

This clone was counted at least ten times. V and J are TRBV30 and TRBJ2-3; D gene uncertain. Trimming stripped 4 bases from V and 0 bases from J, with 5 bases between. CDR3 length: 12 residues. Germline V CDR1 and CDR2: GTSNPN, SVGIG (reference sequence). CDR3 sequence reads: CAWTGSTDTQYF. The CDR3 region has the DNA TGTGCCTGGACTGGCAGCACAGATACGCAGTATTTT.

The chain employs TRBV5-4 and TRBJ2-7; 8 bases are shared with TRBD2. The V and J ends lost 3 bases and 3 bases, in that order; junction bases with no gene match: 8. Germline V gene sequence: CDR1 SGHNT, CDR2 YYREEE (reference sequence). The CDR3 is 15 residues long. CDR3 protein: CASSSSGGRSYEQYF. As DNA, the CDR3 is TGTGCCAGCAGCTCCTCTGGCGGGAGGAGCTACGAGCAGTACTTC.

Worth noting for this clone: Other DNA sequences in the same sample also yield this CDR3. The J gene is TRBJ1-1, the V gene TRBV5-1, with D possibly TRBD1 on 6 matching bases. The germline V gene encodes CDR1 SGHRS and CDR2 YFSETQ. The V end lost 2 bases, the J end lost 2 bases, and 10 bases lay between the germline ends. CDR3 length equals 14 residues. The CDR3: CASSFWTANTEAFF. CDR3 bases: TGCGCCAGCAGCTTTTGGACAGCTAACACTGAAGCTTTCTTT.

This chain joins TRBV30 and TRBJ2-3; no clear D gene. This CDR3 is built from 15 residues. CDR1 is GTSNPN, CDR2 SVGIG, per germline (reference sequence). Between the trimmed V and J ends, which lost 2 bases and 0 bases, there was a span of 12 bases. The CDR3 region has the DNA TGTGCCTGGAGTTTTGGCGGTCCTAGCACAGATACGCAGTATTTT. This gives the protein CAWSFGGPSTDTQYF.

The rearrangement uses TRBV15 and TRBJ2-1; possibly TRBD1 or TRBD2 for D (5 bases each). Germline V gene data show CDR1 as LNHNV and CDR2 as YYDKDF (reference sequence). Deletions cut 3 bases from V and 5 bases from J, with 23 bases between. This CDR3 region has 18 residues. The chain's CDR3 is CATSRRDQGQFYNNEQFF. For the CDR3, the DNA is TGTGCCACCAGCAGGAGGGACCAAGGCCAGTTCTATAACAATGAGCAGTTCTTC.

V gene TRBV28 combines with J gene TRBJ1-2, with D hard to call. The length of the CDR3 is 15 residues. CDR1 is MDHEN, CDR2 SYDVKM, per germline. Trimming pared 3 bases from V and 1 base from J, leaving 12 bases between. The CDR3 spells CASSFRPLRNYGYTF. For the CDR3, the DNA is TGTGCCAGCAGTTTCCGCCCGCTACGTAACTATGGCTACACCTTC.